These 22 T cell receptor beta chains came from one sample sequenced in a study of blood T cells in healthy people across ages (dated by TCRdb to about 2015). Library construction relied on 5' RACE. TCRdb records Illumina HiSeq 2500 as the sequencer. The second PCR ran for about 6 to 12 cycles and used a J-beta primer mix along with a sample-barcoded 5' primer. The public reads were quality trimmed at Q25 with fastp and then assembled into clones with MiXCR by TCRdb, keeping productive beta chains. Every entry covers one CDR3 protein and lists the most common genes and DNA from its rows. The sample has over 1,200,000 distinct CDR3 sequences on record, 59% of them singletons. The biggest ten clones account for 5% to 7% of the sample. Sequenced material: blood. These receptors were collected from a man younger than 35 in good health.

The V gene is TRBV27, the J gene TRBJ2-5; no reliable D call. V shed 3 bases and J shed 11 bases, with 16 bases lying between them. CDR1 and CDR2 from the germline V gene are MNHEY and SMNVEV (reference sequence). The CDR3 covers 13 residues. The CDR3 is CASSLAVVNEQYF. In DNA form, the CDR3 reads TGTGCCAGCAGTTTGGCCGTGGTAAATGAGCAGTACTTC.

This rearrangement joins TRBV4-1 to TRBJ2-3; 8 nucleotides match TRBD2. V trimming: 0 bases; J trimming: 0 bases; junction bases outside the gene matches: 5. Germline-derived CDR1 and CDR2 are MGHRA and YSYEKL. The CDR3 loop spans 17 amino acids. The CDR3 nucleotides are TGCGCCAGCAGCCAAGACCCCCCGGGAGGGAGCACAGATACGCAGTATTTT. Amino acids: CASSQDPPGGSTDTQYF.

J is TRBJ2-1 and V is TRBV7-9; D is perhaps TRBD2 (5 bases). Trimming removed 6 bases from V and 2 bases from J, with 20 bases in between. Germline CDR1 SEHNR, CDR2 FQNEAQ (reference sequence). The CDR3 contains 17 residues. CDR3 DNA: TGTGCCAGCAGGCCCGCTAATCCGGGAATGACCTACAATGAGCAGTTCTTC. This encodes CASRPANPGMTYNEQFF.

The chain carries TRBV6-5 and TRBJ1-2, with 10 bases matching TRBD1. The CDR3 has 15 amino acids. V lost 5 bases to trimming and J lost 8 bases; unmatched junction nucleotides: 11. Per germline, CDR1 MNHEY and CDR2 SVGAGI. Here the CDR3 reads CASSETGGLTRGYTF. The CDR3 DNA sequence: TGTGCCAGCAGTGAGACAGGGGGCTTGACAAGGGGCTACACCTTC.

The V call is TRBV7-9, the J call TRBJ1-6; D remains unclear. The germline V gene has CDR1 SEHNR and CDR2 FQNEAQ (reference sequence). Trimming removed 5 bases at V and 10 bases at J, with 18 bases between. The CDR3 length is 15 residues. CDR3 region: CASSPPDIAWSPLHF. CDR3 coding DNA: TGTGCCAGCAGCCCTCCCGACATTGCGTGGTCACCCCTCCACTTT.

The genes are TRBV4-1 and TRBJ2-1; D is perhaps TRBD2 (5 bases). V lost 1 base to trimming and J lost 8 bases, with 9 bases between them. Germline lookup yields CDR1 MGHRA and CDR2 YSYEKL. This CDR3 comprises 13 residues. CDR3 sequence: CASSQGGFYEQFF. CDR3 coding DNA: TGCGCCAGCAGCCAAGGAGGGTTCTATGAGCAGTTCTTC.

This chain uses TRBV7-2 with TRBJ2-7; D unresolved. Germline V gene lookup returns CDR1 SGHTA and CDR2 FQGNSA. V was clipped by 3 bases and J by 1 base, with 13 bases between them. The CDR3 has 15 residues. The CDR3 DNA reads as TGTGCCAGCAGCTTCGGACGGATTTCTTCCTACGAGCAGTACTTC. It yields the protein CASSFGRISSYEQYF.

The V call is TRBV6-5, the J call TRBJ2-3; 7 positions agree with TRBD2. Germline CDR1 is MNHEY and CDR2 is SVGAGI. The ends lost 2 bases at V and 4 bases at J; junction bases unmatched: 6. CDR3 length: 15 residues. Here the CDR3 DNA reads TGTGCCAGCAGTTACGGGCGGGAGAGGGCAGATACGCAGTATTTT. Translation gives CASSYGRERADTQYF.

This sequence joins TRBV6-2 or TRBV6-3 and TRBJ2-3; 7 nucleotides agree with TRBD2. The CDR3 runs 14 residues. Germline lookup yields CDR1 MNHEY and CDR2 SVGEGT. Trimming removed 9 bases from V and 2 bases from J; junction bases left unmatched: 8. The CDR3 DNA follows: TGTGCCAGTTCCCGGGGGGTAGTCACAGATACGCAGTATTTT. This codes for CASSRGVVTDTQYF.

This clonotype has only one observation. The gene calls are TRBV29-1 and TRBJ2-5; 7 bases agree with TRBD1. The CDR3 contains 13 residues. The junction had 16 bases not matched to a gene; V was cut back by 7 bases and J by 11 bases. Germline CDR1 is SQVTM and CDR2 is ANQGSEA. This CDR3 is CSAGPQGFNEQYF. The CDR3 nucleotides read TGCAGCGCGGGACCACAGGGGTTCAATGAGCAGTACTTC.

The gene calls are TRBV7-9 and TRBJ1-1; 7 bases line up with TRBD1. The germline V gene encodes CDR1 SEHNR and CDR2 FQNEAQ (reference sequence). The CDR3 has 11 amino acids. The junction had 3 bases not matched to a gene; V was cut back by 6 bases and J by 8 bases. The DNA for the CDR3 is TGTGCCAGCAGTCCGACAGGGGAAGCTTTCTTT. It specifies CASSPTGEAFF.

In its sample, this clonotype was seen a few times. The chain has TRBV6-2 or TRBV6-3 and TRBJ1-5, with TRBD1 identical over 7 bases. J gave up 4 bases and V 6 bases, and 9 bases lay outside the gene matches. The CDR3 extends over 15 amino acids. The V gene's germline CDR1 is MNHEY and CDR2 SVGEGT. CDR3 residues: CASSRRDRLNQPQHF. CDR3 nucleotides: TGTGCCAGCAGCCGGCGGGACAGACTAAATCAGCCCCAGCATTTT.

V is TRBV2 and J is TRBJ2-7, with D possibly matching TRBD2 (7 bases). There are 14 residues in the CDR3. Germline V lookup: CDR1 SNHLY, CDR2 FYNNEI. The V gene lost 7 bases and the J gene lost 2 bases, with 15 bases spanning the gap. The chain's CDR3 is CASMFGGAPYEQYF. In nucleotides, the CDR3 is TGTGCCAGCATGTTTGGGGGGGCCCCCTACGAGCAGTACTTC.

This clonotype turned up a few times. The chain is built from TRBV15 and TRBJ1-5; D remains unclear. From germline, CDR1 is LNHNV and CDR2 YYDKDF (reference sequence). Trimming removed 4 bases from V and 6 bases from J, with 16 bases in between. The CDR3 is made up of 15 amino acids. The CDR3 DNA is TGTGCCACCAGCAAATCGGGCGGAGGGCGTCAGCCCCAGCATTTT. Translated: CATSKSGGGRQPQHF.

The chain is built from TRBV21-1 and TRBJ1-2. TRBV21-1 constitutes a pseudogene. The CDR3 is 13 amino acids. The CDR3 nucleotides are TGTGCCAGCAGCAACGGACTTGACTATGGCTACACCTTC. It codes for CASSNGLDYGYTF.

V is TRBV10-3 and J is TRBJ2-5, with TRBD1 as a possible D gene (6 bases). The tail of the sequence fits TRBJ2-7 better, so the J call may be wrong. In germline, CDR1 is ENHRY, CDR2 SYGVKD. The CDR3 extends over 17 amino acids. The CDR3 loop reads CAILPHLSTGKVVEQYF. The CDR3 DNA is TGTGCCATTCTACCCCACCTGTCGACAGGCAAGGTCGTCGAGCAGTACTTC.

The V and J genes are TRBV4-1 and TRBJ2-2, with D perhaps matching TRBD1 or TRBD2 (5 bases each). V was clipped by 5 bases and J by 6 bases, with 16 bases between them. There are 15 residues in the CDR3. The V gene's germline CDR1 is MGHRA and CDR2 YSYEKL. CDR3 sequence reads: CASSSGPPHSGELFF. CDR3 DNA: TGCGCCAGCAGCTCGGGACCCCCCCATTCCGGGGAGCTGTTTTTT.

The chain recombines TRBV25-1 with TRBJ2-5; D might be TRBD1 (5 bases). The CDR3 consists of 12 residues. Between the trimmed V and J ends, which lost 6 bases and 5 bases, there was a span of 10 bases. CDR1 and CDR2 (germline): MGHDK, SYGVNS. The CDR3 DNA follows: TGTGCCAGCAGAGAGTGGGGCGAGACCCAGTACTTC. This encodes CASREWGETQYF.

The genes are TRBV7-2 and TRBJ2-2; D tentatively reads TRBD1 or TRBD2 (5 bases each). The germline gives CDR1 SGHTA, CDR2 FQGNSA. The CDR3 is 14 residues long. With 6 bases removed from V and 1 base from J, the gap between germline ends came to 9 bases. CDR3: CASRGRMNTGELFF. The CDR3 nucleotides are TGTGCCAGCAGGGGACGGATGAACACCGGGGAGCTGTTTTTT.

The chain recombines TRBV12-3 or TRBV12-4 with TRBJ2-3; no reliable D call. Trimming cost V 6 bases and J 8 bases, with 9 bases left between them. The CDR3 covers 11 residues. For the CDR3, the DNA is TGTGCCAGCAGGTCCACGGGTACGCAGTATTTT. It yields the protein CASRSTGTQYF.

The chain combines TRBV6-5 with TRBJ1-6; D is perhaps TRBD1 (5 bases). Germline values: CDR1 MNHEY, CDR2 SVGAGI. This CDR3 is built from 16 residues. The V and J ends lost 4 bases and 6 bases respectively, with 16 bases between them. The CDR3 protein is CASSFSRGSRNSPLHF. The CDR3 DNA follows: TGTGCCAGCAGTTTTTCAAGGGGATCTCGTAATTCACCCCTCCACTTT.

This clonotype was detected a few times. This sequence joins TRBV6-1 and TRBJ2-3; a possible D gene is TRBD1 (5 bases). Germline lookup yields CDR1 MNHNS and CDR2 SASEGT. Trimming shortened V by 2 bases and J by 8 bases, and 8 bases separated the two germline ends. The CDR3 runs to 12 residues. Here the CDR3 DNA reads TGTGCCAGCAGTGAACGCAGGGCTACGCAGTATTTT. Translated: CASSERRATQYF.